Listed below are T cell receptor beta chains from one sample, sequenced in a study of cytomegalovirus exposure and HLA in healthy donors. Generated by immunoSEQ multiplex PCR, the TCRdb table keeps only in-frame clones and is missing some. The table for this sample gives about 210,000 clones. Sequencing was done on a sample of PBMCs. These receptors were obtained from a woman aged 30 to 39 in good health and CMV-seropositive. Both conserved end residues are part of each CDR3.

CDR3: CASSHLRSGQVFSYTF; V: TRBV4-3; J: TRBJ1-2
CDR3: CASSGITGTEAFF; V: TRBV6-1; J: TRBJ1-1
CDR3: CASSPPPGEGGYTF; V: TRBV5-4; J: TRBJ1-2
CDR3: CASSVQGRDKNIQYF; V: TRBV2; J: TRBJ2-4
CDR3: CSVYHRVAATEAFF; V: TRBV29-1; J: TRBJ1-1
CDR3: CASSHQGGSYEQYF; V: TRBV7-9; J: NA
CDR3: CASSLVVNTEAFF; V: TRBV11-2; J: TRBJ1-1
CDR3: CASSSRLADEQFF; V: TRBV7-9; J: TRBJ2-1
CDR3: CASSPGTSGRYTDTQYF; V: TRBV9; J: TRBJ2-3
CDR3: CASSIDRRADQPQHF; V: TRBV19; J: TRBJ1-5
CDR3: CAWSPKSSGNTIYF; V: TRBV30; J: TRBJ1-3
CDR3: CASSLGLAGTMETQYF; V: TRBV11-2; J: TRBJ2-5
CDR3: CASSVTGSPYNEQFF; V: TRBV9; J: TRBJ2-1
CDR3: CASSSGQGGTGELFF; V: TRBV5-1; J: TRBJ2-2
CDR3: CASSSNDRGLYEQYF; V: TRBV7-2; J: TRBJ2-7
CDR3: CASSEAKGQGNYGYTF; V: TRBV2; J: TRBJ1-2
CDR3: CASSQTGGYNEQFF; V: TRBV10-1; J: TRBJ2-1
CDR3: CASKEGTINTEAFF; V: TRBV28; J: TRBJ1-1
CDR3: CASSWRGAVSYEQYF; V: TRBV28; J: TRBJ2-7
CDR3: CASSTAGAANQPQHF; V: TRBV27; J: TRBJ1-5
CDR3: CASSFLTGSTYTEAFF; V: TRBV5-6; J: TRBJ1-1
CDR3: CAGSFDRESTGELFF; V: TRBV28; J: TRBJ2-2
CDR3: CASSYSTGTEAFF; V: TRBV6-5; J: TRBJ1-1
CDR3: CASRDMRTGVMGETQYF; V: TRBV5-5; J: TRBJ2-5
CDR3: CASSQMRLAKRGAEQFF; V: TRBV4-1; J: TRBJ2-1
CDR3: CASSWTGTAGNTIYF; V: TRBV5-1; J: TRBJ1-3
CDR3: CASGGIVRGPWETQYF; V: TRBV2; J: TRBJ2-5
CDR3: CASSQDLTAEAFF; V: TRBV4-3; J: TRBJ1-1
CDR3: CASSRGLAGEGNEQFF; V: TRBV4-1; J: TRBJ2-1
CDR3: CASGLSSGGLSGNTIYF; V: TRBV12-5; J: TRBJ1-3
CDR3: CASSSIQRTEAFF; V: TRBV27; J: TRBJ1-1
CDR3: CASSLEAPAYGYTF; V: TRBV28; J: TRBJ1-2
CDR3: CASSLAGTSGPAWTQYF; V: TRBV7-2; J: TRBJ2-3
CDR3: CASSQDTGDTQYF; V: TRBV4-3; J: TRBJ2-3
CDR3: CASMRPGQRFEQFF; V: TRBV7-2; J: TRBJ2-1
CDR3: CASSLVAQETQYF; V: TRBV27; J: TRBJ2-5
CDR3: CASSVGGDSYNEQFF; V: TRBV9; J: TRBJ2-1
CDR3: CASSSPQGGLYGYTF; V: TRBV28; J: TRBJ1-2
CDR3: CASSEITEAFF; V: TRBV6-1; J: TRBJ1-1
CDR3: CASKRDRYEKLFF; V: TRBV2; J: TRBJ1-4
CDR3: CASRQRPPGHSSTDTQYF; V: TRBV21-1; J: TRBJ2-3
CDR3: CASSSARQTSGNTIYF; V: TRBV28; J: TRBJ1-3
CDR3: CASSTYTGSFTDTQYF; V: TRBV5-1; J: TRBJ2-3
CDR3: CATSPGGNGELFF; V: TRBV15; J: TRBJ2-2
CDR3: CASSSPGTGGAEQYF; V: TRBV28; J: TRBJ2-7
CDR3: CASTRTGDYGYTF; V: TRBV5-5; J: TRBJ1-2
CDR3: CASSPGTGAGNTIYF; V: TRBV10-2; J: TRBJ1-3
CDR3: CAWGRQGRGEQYF; V: TRBV30; J: TRBJ2-7
CDR3: CAWSVGAEQPQHF; V: TRBV30; J: TRBJ1-5
CDR3: CASSRPGQGALGYEQYF; V: TRBV18; J: NA
CDR3: CASTQESGGHTQYF; V: TRBV2; J: TRBJ2-3
CDR3: CASSRTGLSYEQYF; V: TRBV7-2; J: TRBJ2-7
CDR3: CASSVAPQVPTYEQYF; V: TRBV9; J: TRBJ2-7